The text below deals with one T cell receptor beta chain. What it recognizes is unknown. Treatment here: approximately 18 received Ad26.COV2.S at low or high dose, single or two shots; five or six received placebo; per-sample allocation not given. Specimens were obtained on day 63 following the first vaccine or placebo injection. The data stem from a study of Ad26.COV2.S vaccination and SARS-CoV-2 variants. V gave up 2 bases and J gave up 3 bases, with 8 bases separating them. This CDR3 region has 13 residues. Per the germline V gene, CDR1 is SGHTA and CDR2 is FQGNSA. Study conclusions and caveats: Possible underestimation of total T cell responses by the TCR breadth and depth analyses was noted.

The method was immunoSEQ multiplex PCR; TCRdb's version includes in-frame clones alone and lacks a portion of them. The data contain about 680,000 clones, 89% of them singletons. The starting material was peripheral blood, obtained in a trial of Ad26.COV2.S vaccine versus placebo. V is TRBV7-2 and J is TRBJ2-7; no clear D gene. The TCR comes from a person between 18 and 59 years old who received the Ad26.COV2.S COVID-19 vaccine or a placebo. CDR3 sequence (DNA): TGTGCCAGCAGCTTATACCCATACTACGAGCAGTACTTC. It encodes CASSLYPYYEQYF.